The 21 T cell receptor beta chains in this list originate from one sample, sequenced in a study of cytomegalovirus exposure and HLA in healthy donors. This PCR relied on a set of 60 Vbeta primers and 13 Jbeta primers. Clones were sequenced by immunoSEQ multiplex PCR, and TCRdb holds only the in-frame ones, with some missing. There are more than 150,000 clones in the sample; 77% occur only once, and roughly 1.5% lies in the top ten. The sample was PBMCs. These receptor sequences come from a man aged 18 to 35 in good health and CMV-seronegative.

This chain uses TRBV5-5 with TRBJ2-7; D is perhaps TRBD1 (6 bases). This CDR3 is built from 15 residues. Germline CDR1 reads SGHKS; CDR2 reads YYEKEE (reference sequence). V lost 0 bases to trimming and J lost 0 bases, with 10 bases between them. CDR3 loop: CASSLEQGSSYEQYF. CDR3 DNA sequence: TGTGCCAGCAGCTTGGAACAGGGAAGCTCCTACGAGCAGTACTTC.

The chain joins TRBV27 to TRBJ2-7, with TRBD1 as a possible D gene (7 bases). The CDR3 runs 15 residues. Germline CDR1 and CDR2: MNHEY and SMNVEV (reference sequence). V dropped 1 base and J dropped 3 bases, with 13 bases sitting between them. In DNA form, the CDR3 reads TGTGCCAGCAGTTTATACAGACAGGGACTCTACGAGCAGTACTTC. Residues: CASSLYRQGLYEQYF.

With regard to this clone: One end of the junction fails to match germline, which may point to a read error. This chain links TRBV7-9 with TRBJ1-2; possibly TRBD1 for D (5 bases). This CDR3 comprises 13 residues. From germline, CDR1 is SEHNR and CDR2 FQNEAQ (reference sequence). CDR3 coding DNA: TGTTCCAGCAGCCCAGACAGCTCCTATGGCTACACCTTC. Translating gives CSSSPDSSYGYTF.

As concerns this clone: A junction end diverges from the germline sequence, so it may reflect a read error. The rearrangement uses TRBV11-3 and TRBJ2-7, with D perhaps given as TRBD1 or TRBD2 (5 bases each). The CDR3 totals 15 residues. Germline loops: CDR1 SGHNT, CDR2 YENEEA. The CDR3 DNA follows: TGTGCCAGCAGCATAGACAGTAATGCGGGCCGCGAGCAGTACTTC. Its translation: CASSIDSNAGREQYF. The full variable domain, in which reference TRBV11-3 and TRBJ2-7 provide the parts outside the CDR3, is EAGVVQSPRYKIIEKKQPVAFWCNPISGHNTLYWYLQNLGQGPELLIRYENEEAVDDSQLPKDRFSAERLKGVDSTLKIQPAELGDSAVYLCASSIDSNAGREQYFGPGTRLTVT.

This clone was found once. The rearrangement joins TRBV9 to TRBJ2-5, with 13 bases that match TRBD2. J lost 3 bases, V lost 0 bases, and 2 bases had no gene match. The CDR3 is made up of 16 amino acids. CDR1 is SGDLS and CDR2 is YYNGEE in the germline V gene. The CDR3 sequence is CASSVGTSGGKETQYF. CDR3 sequence (DNA): TGTGCCAGCAGCGTAGGGACTAGCGGGGGAAAAGAGACCCAGTACTTC.

The V and J genes are TRBV30 and TRBJ2-1, with 10 bases lining up with TRBD2. The ends lost 0 bases at V and 1 base at J; junction bases unmatched: 6. The CDR3 consists of 17 residues. Germline loops: CDR1 GTSNPN, CDR2 SVGIG (reference sequence). CDR3 sequence: CAWSVSRTSGSYNEQFF. CDR3 sequence (DNA): TGTGCCTGGAGTGTATCCAGGACTAGCGGTTCCTACAATGAGCAGTTCTTC. The full variable domain, completed using reference TRBV30 and TRBJ2-1, is SQTIHQWPATLVQPVGSPLSLECTVEGTSNPNLYWYRQAAGRGLQLLFYSVGIGQISSEVPQNLSASRPQDRQFILSSKKLLLSDSGFYLCAWSVSRTSGSYNEQFFGPGTRLTVL.

The V and J genes are TRBV2 and TRBJ2-7; 8 nucleotides agree with TRBD1. Germline lookup yields CDR1 SNHLY and CDR2 FYNNEI. The CDR3 runs 18 residues. The V segment lost 0 bases and the J segment 1 base; nucleotides outside the gene matches: 11. For the CDR3, the DNA is TGTGCCAGCAGTGAAGCCGGCAGGGGGCTTAGCCTGTCCTACGAGCAGTACTTC. Protein: CASSEAGRGLSLSYEQYF.

Regarding this clone: This sample includes further DNA sequences coding for the same CDR3. The rearrangement uses TRBV27 and TRBJ1-5; D unclear. Germline CDR1 MNHEY, CDR2 SMNVEV (reference sequence). This CDR3 region has 14 residues. V was pared by 2 bases and J by 2 bases, with 7 bases between. The CDR3 nucleotides are TGTGCCAGCAGTTTAACGGGAGGCAATCAGCCCCAGCATTTT. It codes for CASSLTGGNQPQHF.

The V call is TRBV19, the J call TRBJ2-4; no definite D call. CDR1 and CDR2 (germline): LNHDA, SQIVND (reference sequence). V lost 6 bases to trimming and J lost 0 bases, with 9 bases between them. This CDR3 contains 14 residues. The CDR3 coding sequence is TGTGCCAGTAGCGGTCTATTAGCCAAAAACATTCAGTACTTC. Translation gives CASSGLLAKNIQYF.

The gene calls are TRBV11-2 and TRBJ2-5; 11 nucleotides match TRBD2. In germline, CDR1 is SGHAT, CDR2 FQNNGV. The ends lost 1 base at V and 5 bases at J; junction bases unmatched: 6. The CDR3 totals 16 residues. CDR3 coding DNA: TGTGCCAGCAGCTTAGTTAGCGGGGGGGCCGGGGAGACCCAGTACTTC. Amino acids: CASSLVSGGAGETQYF. The complete variable domain, with remaining parts taken from reference TRBV11-2 and TRBJ2-5, reads EAGVAQSPRYKIIEKRQSVAFWCNPISGHATLYWYQQILGQGPKLLIQFQNNGVVDDSQLPKDRFSAERLKGVDSTLKIQPAKLEDSAVYLCASSLVSGGAGETQYFGPGTRLLVL.

The J gene is TRBJ2-1, the V gene TRBV4-3, with TRBD2 matching 7 bases. This CDR3 has 18 amino acids. With 4 bases clipped from V and 0 bases from J, the junction kept 12 bases outside the gene matches. Germline V gene sequence: CDR1 LGHNA, CDR2 YSLEER. The CDR3 spells CASSRDFTGGSSYNEQFF. CDR3 bases: TGCGCCAGCAGCCGAGATTTTACGGGCGGGAGCTCCTACAATGAGCAGTTCTTC.

The genes are TRBV6-6 and TRBJ1-5; a weak D match, TRBD1 (6 bases). The ends were cut back, 6 bases at V and 6 bases at J, with 15 bases in the middle. The V gene's germline CDR1 is MNHNY and CDR2 SVGAGI (reference sequence). The CDR3 length is 14 residues. The CDR3 loop is CASRPAGDGQPQHF. DNA of the CDR3: TGTGCCAGCAGGCCAGCAGGGGACGGTCAGCCCCAGCATTTT.

The J gene is TRBJ1-5, the V gene TRBV4-3; D remains unclear. V was clipped by 0 bases and J by 2 bases, with 8 bases between them. CDR1 is LGHNA, CDR2 YSLEER, per germline. The CDR3 is 15 amino acids. The CDR3 spells CASSQDSQGNQPQHF. CDR3 DNA sequence: TGCGCCAGCAGCCAAGATAGCCAAGGCAATCAGCCCCAGCATTTT.

J is TRBJ1-5 and V is TRBV5-1; 7 nucleotides match TRBD1. The junction had 2 bases not matched to a gene; V was cut back by 0 bases and J by 2 bases. This CDR3 has 15 residues. Per the germline V gene, CDR1 is SGHRS and CDR2 is YFSETQ. CDR3 nucleotide sequence: TGCGCCAGCAGCTTGGGGGACAGCCGCAATCAGCCCCAGCATTTT. Protein: CASSLGDSRNQPQHF.

This clone has only one observation. This sequence joins TRBV28 and TRBJ1-3; D might be TRBD1 (5 bases). CDR1 MDHEN and CDR2 SYDVKM come from the germline V gene. The CDR3 extends over 16 amino acids. Between the trimmed V and J ends, which lost 5 bases and 2 bases, there was a span of 16 bases. CDR3 DNA sequence: TGTGCCAGCAGTACCCTACCTTTAGGGGCTGGAAACACCATATATTTT. Its translation: CASSTLPLGAGNTIYF.

V usage is TRBV5-8 and J usage is TRBJ1-4, with TRBD1 as a possible D gene (6 bases). Trimming shortened V by 10 bases and J by 1 base, and 11 bases separated the two germline ends. Per germline, CDR1 SGHTS and CDR2 YDEGEE. CDR3 length equals 13 residues. CDR3: CAVRRGTNEKLFF. Here the CDR3 DNA reads TGTGCCGTTCGCAGGGGAACTAATGAAAAACTGTTTTTT.

V gene TRBV18 combines with J gene TRBJ2-7; 9 bases match TRBD1. Losses at the gene ends were 4 bases for V and 6 bases for J; bases not matched to a gene: 4. The CDR3 covers 13 residues. Germline values: CDR1 KGHSH, CDR2 LQKENI. CDR3 nucleotides: TGTGCCAGCTCACGGGACAGGGATGCCGAGCAGTACTTC. Residues: CASSRDRDAEQYF.

The chain is built from TRBV19 and TRBJ1-2, with unresolved D. The germline V and J ends were trimmed by 7 bases and 6 bases, with 21 bases remaining between them. Germline CDR1 and CDR2: LNHDA and SQIVND (reference sequence). The CDR3 sequence is 15 residues long. The CDR3 region has the DNA TGTGCCAGTACCATGGTCCCTACTAAGGCTGATGGCTACACCTTC. This translates into CASTMVPTKADGYTF.

The chain employs TRBV4-3 and TRBJ2-7; 13 bases match TRBD2. CDR1 is LGHNA, CDR2 YSLEER, per germline. The CDR3 runs 15 residues. Germline trimming cut 3 bases from V and 5 bases from J; bases unmatched to any gene: 4. The CDR3 DNA is TGCGCCAGCAGCCACGGACTAGCGGGAGTGAACGAGCAGTACTTC. Translated: CASSHGLAGVNEQYF.

This chain uses TRBV7-9 with TRBJ2-2, with 9 bases that match TRBD1. This CDR3 has 15 residues. Germline CDR1 reads SEHNR; CDR2 reads FQNEAQ (reference sequence). The V gene end was trimmed by 10 bases and the J gene end by 6 bases; junction bases not matched to a gene: 12. The DNA for the CDR3 is TGTGCCATCAATTCGATGACAGGGGGTCCCGGGGAGCTGTTTTTT. Encoded protein: CAINSMTGGPGELFF.

The chain couples TRBV5-4 to TRBJ1-3; 8 bases are shared with TRBD1. CDR1 and CDR2 from the germline V gene are SGHNT and YYREEE (reference sequence). The V gene end was trimmed by 4 bases and the J gene end by 4 bases; junction bases not matched to a gene: 7. The CDR3 is made up of 15 amino acids. The CDR3 region has the DNA TGTGCCAGCAGCACCCGGACAGGGAGGGGAAACACCATATATTTT. It encodes CASSTRTGRGNTIYF.